These T cell receptor beta chains were read from a single sample in a study of shared clonotypes between healthy human individuals. Produced via immunoSEQ multiplex PCR; TCRdb's table is partial and in-frame only. Here the sample spans about 1.5 million clones, 98% being singletons. Sequencing input: naive CD4+ T cells sorted from blood. These receptors all stem from a young man in good health. The CDR3 runs from the conserved cysteine through the conserved F or W. The order of the fields is clone size, V gene, D gene, CDR3 length, J gene, CDR3 protein, CDR3 DNA. The D gene is left open where the match is weak. The listing skips clone size in some rows; elsewhere it reads once, few, many or a size class.

.	TRBV27	.	13	TRBJ2-7	CASGTGSRYEQYF	TGTGCCAGCGGCACCGGGTCCCGCTACGAGCAGTACTTC
.	TRBV19	.	16	TRBJ2-3	CASSFLGGMGTDTQYF	TGTGCCAGTAGTTTCCTTGGTGGGATGGGCACAGATACGCAGTATTTT
.	TRBV7-3	.	13	TRBJ2-1	CASSFRDVDEQFF	TGTGCCAGCAGCTTCCGGGATGTGGATGAGCAGTTCTTC
once	TRBV9	.	16	TRBJ2-1	CASRNSVLETHNEQFF	TGTGCCAGCAGGAATTCGGTACTAGAAACACACAATGAGCAGTTCTTC
.	TRBV5-4	.	12	TRBJ2-7	CASSLEGYEQYF	TGTGCCAGCAGCTTGGAGGGGTACGAGCAGTACTTC
.	TRBV18	.	15	TRBJ1-2	CASSPGQGDLYGYTF	TGTGCCAGCTCACCAGGTCAAGGAGATCTCTATGGCTACACCTTC
.	TRBV4-3	TRBD1	15	TRBJ2-3	CASSQTGQGIDTQYF	TGCGCCAGCAGCCAAACCGGACAGGGAATAGATACGCAGTATTTT
.	TRBV5-1	.	14	TRBJ2-3	CASREGYSTDTQYF	TGCGCCAGCAGGGAGGGCTATAGCACAGATACGCAGTATTTT
once	TRBV14	.	14	TRBJ2-7	CASSRLAGSYEQYF	TGTGCCAGCAGCCGCCTTGCAGGGTCCTACGAGCAGTACTTC
.	TRBV7-9	.	14	TRBJ1-2	CASSSPIGNYGYTF	TGTGCCAGCAGCTCCCCGATCGGGAACTATGGCTACACCTTC
.	TRBV29-1	TRBD2	17	TRBJ2-5	CSVENKRTSVYQETQYF	TGCAGCGTTGAAAACAAAAGGACTAGCGTGTACCAAGAGACCCAGTACTTC
.	TRBV7-2	.	13	TRBJ1-5	CASSSHSNQPQHF	TGTGCCAGCAGCTCTCATAGCAATCAGCCCCAGCATTTT
.	TRBV5-1	TRBD2	15	TRBJ2-1	CASSLSLAGSNEQFF	TGCGCCAGCAGCTTGTCACTAGCGGGTTCCAATGAGCAGTTCTTC
.	TRBV7-2	.	16	TRBJ2-2	CASRVVAVLNTGELFF	TGTGCCAGCAGGGTAGTGGCGGTCTTAAACACCGGGGAGCTGTTTTTT
.	TRBV9	.	16	TRBJ2-1	CASSVDGGNPYNEQFF	TGTGCCAGCAGCGTAGACGGTGGGAATCCCTACAATGAGCAGTTCTTC
.	TRBV7-9	.	16	TRBJ2-2	CASSPEIWRGTGELFF	TGTGCCAGCAGCCCTGAGATTTGGCGGGGCACCGGGGAGCTGTTTTTT
.	TRBV7-8	.	12	TRBJ2-7	CASSSLAGEQYF	TGTGCCAGCAGCTCCCTCGCCGGCGAGCAGTACTTC
.	TRBV7-8	.	17	TRBJ2-6	CASSLTFSESGANVLTF	TGTGCCAGCAGCTTGACATTTAGCGAGTCTGGGGCCAACGTCCTGACTTTC
.	TRBV9	.	15	TRBJ2-2	CASSVEGSNTGELFF	TGTGCCAGCAGCGTCGAGGGATCGAACACCGGGGAGCTGTTTTTT
.	TRBV15	TRBD2	16	TRBJ2-5	CATGALAGGFAETQYF	TGTGCCACCGGTGCACTAGCGGGAGGGTTTGCGGAGACCCAGTACTTC
once	TRBV2	.	9	TRBJ1-2	CAGRSGYTF	TGTGCCGGTAGAAGCGGCTACACCTTC
.	TRBV6-1	TRBD1	14	TRBJ1-1	CASRKEIRGGEAFF	TGTGCCAGCAGGAAGGAGATCAGGGGGGGTGAAGCTTTCTTT
.	TRBV7-9	.	17	TRBJ2-7	CASSLFSLVGGSYEQYF	TGTGCCAGCAGCTTATTCTCCTTGGTAGGGGGCTCCTACGAGCAGTACTTC
.	TRBV12-5	TRBD1	17	TRBJ2-2	CARPFTITGEFPGELFF	TGTGCTAGGCCCTTCACGATTACAGGGGAGTTCCCCGGGGAGCTGTTTTTT
.	TRBV7-2	TRBD1	13	TRBJ2-7	CASRATGGYEQYF	TGTGCCAGCAGGGCCACAGGGGGCTACGAGCAGTACTTC
.	TRBV2	.	14	TRBJ1-5	CASSDGRMNQPQHF	TGTGCCAGCAGTGATGGGCGGATGAATCAGCCCCAGCATTTT
.	TRBV18	.	13	TRBJ1-5	CASSQDYNQPQHF	TGTGCCAGCTCACAAGACTACAATCAGCCCCAGCATTTT
once	TRBV9	.	15	TRBJ2-7	CASRDRSGSPYEQYF	TGTGCCAGCAGGGACCGATCGGGGAGTCCCTACGAGCAGTACTTC
.	TRBV29-1	TRBD2	12	TRBJ2-5	CSASSGQETQYF	TGCAGCGCCTCTAGCGGTCAAGAGACCCAGTACTTC
.	TRBV2	TRBD2	15	TRBJ2-7	CASNSPLSSGYEQYF	TGTGCCAGCAATAGCCCTTTATCTAGCGGCTACGAGCAGTACTTC
.	TRBV30	.	15	TRBJ1-4	CAWGLPSGINEKLFF	TGTGCCTGGGGTCTACCGTCGGGGATCAATGAAAAACTGTTTTTT
.	TRBV29-1	TRBD2	15	TRBJ2-7	CSVVSSGSISYEQYF	TGCAGCGTTGTCTCAAGCGGGAGTATATCCTACGAGCAGTACTTC
.	TRBV10-3	.	15	TRBJ2-1	CATVARDPINNEQFF	TGTGCCACCGTAGCCCGGGACCCTATCAACAATGAGCAGTTCTTC
.	TRBV5-1	.	14	TRBJ1-1	CASSLTGLRTEAFF	TGCGCCAGCAGCTTGACAGGGTTACGGACTGAAGCTTTCTTT
.	TRBV10-1	.	14	TRBJ2-1	CASLTGHPKNEQFF	TGCGCCAGCCTTACGGGACACCCTAAAAATGAGCAGTTCTTC
.	TRBV28	TRBD1	17	TRBJ1-1	CASSLDRVPIMNTEAFF	TGTGCCAGCAGTCTCGACAGGGTTCCCATTATGAACACTGAAGCTTTCTTT
.	TRBV6-5	TRBD1	14	TRBJ2-7	CASRNRDSTYEQYF	TGTGCCAGCAGGAACCGGGACAGCACCTACGAGCAGTACTTC
.	TRBV6-5	.	13	TRBJ2-7	CASSYGSPGEQYF	TGTGCCAGCAGTTACGGGTCTCCGGGCGAGCAGTACTTC
.	TRBV5-1	TRBD2	15	TRBJ2-5	CASSLVAGRQETQYF	TGCGCCAGCAGCTTGGTAGCGGGTCGACAGGAGACCCAGTACTTC
.	TRBV5-4	.	13	TRBJ2-5	CASSLYQVQTQYF	TGTGCCAGCAGCTTATACCAAGTGCAGACCCAGTACTTC
once	TRBV28	.	15	TRBJ2-2	CASLAWERNTGELFF	TGTGCCAGCCTAGCGTGGGAAAGGAACACCGGGGAGCTGTTTTTT
.	TRBV5-4	TRBD2	16	TRBJ2-1	CASSLDRGGRTNEQFF	TGTGCCAGCAGCTTGGATCGGGGGGGTCGCACGAATGAGCAGTTCTTC
.	TRBV5-1	.	12	TRBJ2-1	CASSHTASEQFF	TGCGCCAGCAGTCATACAGCGTCCGAGCAGTTCTTC
.	TRBV5-1	.	14	TRBJ2-2	CASSSTVSGGELFF	TGCGCCAGCAGCTCGACAGTATCGGGCGGGGAGCTGTTTTTT
.	TRBV5-1	.	13	TRBJ2-2	CASSSGFTGELFF	TGCGCCAGCAGCTCAGGGTTCACCGGGGAGCTGTTTTTT
.	TRBV27	.	15	TRBJ2-7	CASSLMDGPSYEQYF	TGTGCCAGCAGTCTTATGGACGGACCTTCCTACGAGCAGTACTTC
.	TRBV10-2	TRBD2	18	TRBJ2-5	CASMRTGTSGRARETQYF	TGCGCCAGCATGAGGACCGGGACTAGCGGGAGGGCCCGGGAGACCCAGTACTTC
.	TRBV28	.	13	TRBJ1-2	CASTTLGGYGYTF	TGTGCCAGCACCACCTTGGGAGGCTATGGCTACACCTTC